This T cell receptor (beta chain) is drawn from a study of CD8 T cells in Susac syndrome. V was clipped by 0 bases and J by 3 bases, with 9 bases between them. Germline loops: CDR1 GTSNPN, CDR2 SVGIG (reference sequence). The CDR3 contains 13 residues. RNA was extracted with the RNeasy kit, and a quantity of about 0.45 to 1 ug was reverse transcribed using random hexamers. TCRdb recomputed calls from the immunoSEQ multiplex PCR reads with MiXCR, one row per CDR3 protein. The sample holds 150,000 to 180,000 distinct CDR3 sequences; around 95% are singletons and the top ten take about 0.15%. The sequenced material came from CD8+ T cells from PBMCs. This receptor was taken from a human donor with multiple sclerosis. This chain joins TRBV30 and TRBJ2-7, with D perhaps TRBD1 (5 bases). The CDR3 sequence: CAWSVGRVYEQYF. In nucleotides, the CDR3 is TGTGCCTGGAGTGTAGGCAGGGTCTACGAGCAGTACTTC.